A selection of T cell receptor beta chains follows, all from one sample in a study of immune characterization of retroperitoneal liposarcoma. One entry per CDR3 protein results from TCRdb running MiXCR on the PCR reads. Of roughly 3,000 distinct CDR3 sequences listed, around half are singletons. Material for sequencing was tumor tissue. The receptors were sampled from a male donor with retroperitoneal liposarcoma. Each CDR3 is given without its conserved first and last residue. The size of a clone is reported for some rows only, either as once, few or many, or as a class for expanded clones.

v_call	clone_size	j_call	cdr3_aa
TRBV7-2	medium-sized	TRBJ2-1	ASSPSGTRGNEQF
TRBV11-2	once	TRBJ2-3	ASSLRLAGGSDTDTQY
TRBV6-1	-	TRBJ2-5	ASSEAPRTYEQL
TRBV7-2	-	-	ASSLAGGIYEQY
TRBV7-2	-	TRBJ2-3	ASSPGRGLTDTQY
TRBV6-1	medium-sized	TRBJ2-5	ASSQPGYPVTQY
TRBV12-3/TRBV12-4	-	-	ASSFPGQGVVETQY
TRBV6-1	few	TRBJ2-1	ASSDRGQF
TRBV5-1	-	-	ASSLAGSLQETQY
TRBV7-8	few	TRBJ2-5	ASSLTSGSWGEQY
TRBV4-1	-	TRBJ2-7	ASSQFVSGRTSGIRTPYEQY
TRBV6-1	few	TRBJ2-1	ASSPHLLYEQF
TRBV6-1	medium-sized	TRBJ2-1	ASTYPGTGSYNEQF
TRBV5-4	few	TRBJ1-2	ASSLGNLSPYT
TRBV6-1	medium-sized	TRBJ2-1	ASRTLGRYEQF
TRBV10-3	-	-	AISESAGPRVEQY
TRBV7-2	-	TRBJ2-5	ASSSVRDQGNEQY
TRBV6-1	-	TRBJ2-5	ASREGQGEAETQY
TRBV6-1	-	TRBJ2-7	ASSGTLGLVIEQY
TRBV6-1	few	TRBJ1-2	ASRSDNLYGYT
TRBV27	-	TRBJ2-2	ASSFGQGPPNTGELF
TRBV7-6	-	TRBJ2-5	ASSLSGRTQETQY
TRBV6-1	few	TRBJ2-1	ASSDGAGGYNEQF
TRBV6-1	-	TRBJ2-5	ASSEARRFGTQY
TRBV27	-	TRBJ2-1	ASRRGQGDGEQF
TRBV6-1	few	-	ASRISGGVGTQY
TRBV27	few	TRBJ2-5	ASSFSSGRDETQY
TRBV6-6	-	TRBJ1-1	ASSYPPAGTEAF
TRBV7-9	-	TRBJ2-1	ASSLAGQGRTEQF